The T cell receptor beta chain described here comes from a study of T cells in Graves' hyperthyroidism and ophthalmopathy. Overall study: Before any treatment, at initial diagnosis, peripheral blood was collected.

In germline, CDR1 is DFQATT, CDR2 SNEGSKA (reference sequence). There are 14 residues in the CDR3. V lost 5 bases to trimming and J lost 0 bases; unmatched junction nucleotides: 2. TCR beta CDR3 regions were amplified from RNA. The HTBI set primed first-round TCR CDR3 RT-PCR. TCRdb used MiXCR to reprocess the multiplex PCR reads, holding one entry per CDR3 protein. The repertoire holds hundreds of thousands of distinct CDR3 sequences, with approximately 19% as singletons. This clonotype was observed at least ten times. As yet, its antigen is unknown. Study-wide results and caveats: Progression to ophthalmopathy was predicted a median of 6.5 months early.

The clonotype comes from a woman between 45 and 65 years old with Graves' hyperthyroidism that later progressed to Graves' ophthalmopathy. The sequenced sample was blood. The chain uses TRBV20-1 and TRBJ2-5; TRBD2 matches 11 bases. Written as DNA, the CDR3 is TGCAGTGCTCCTAGCGGGGGGTACCAAGAGACCCAGTACTTC. Translating gives CSAPSGGYQETQYF.